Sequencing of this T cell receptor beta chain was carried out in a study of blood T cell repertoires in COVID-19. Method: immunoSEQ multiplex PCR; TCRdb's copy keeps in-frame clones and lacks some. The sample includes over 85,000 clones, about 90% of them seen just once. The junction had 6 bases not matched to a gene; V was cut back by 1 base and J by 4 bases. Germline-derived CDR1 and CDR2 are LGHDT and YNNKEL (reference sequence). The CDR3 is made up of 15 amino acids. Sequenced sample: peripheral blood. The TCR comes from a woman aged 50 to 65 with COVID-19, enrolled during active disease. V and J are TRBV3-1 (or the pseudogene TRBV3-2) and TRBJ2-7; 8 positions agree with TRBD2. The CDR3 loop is CASSQGNGGAYEQYF. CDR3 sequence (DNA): TGTGCCAGCAGCCAAGGAAACGGGGGGGCGTACGAGCAGTACTTC.